This entry is about one T cell receptor (beta chain). Its cognate antigen is unknown. This record comes from a study of T cell responses to AZD1222 COVID-19 vaccine. General study points: Mapped onto spike, vaccine-associated CD4 TCRs spanned it and were dominant at 160-218 and 743-854. Recipients of two AZD1222 doses showed rising Spike-specific TCR breadth and depth.

Using immunoSEQ multiplex PCR, the repertoire was profiled, and TCRdb retains in-frame clones only, with some absent. Of 95,000 to 150,000 clones in the sample, about 90% were seen once. This CDR3 contains 13 residues. With 0 bases removed from V and 8 bases from J, the gap between germline ends came to 14 bases. Germline V lookup: CDR1 GTSNPN, CDR2 SVGIG (reference sequence). Sequencing was performed on peripheral blood, taken on day 0 of AZD1222 vaccination. The clonotype comes from an adult in good health. The chain recombines TRBV30 with TRBJ2-7; D is possibly TRBD2 (5 bases). The CDR3 loop reads CAWSVRLREQQYF. Here the CDR3 DNA reads TGTGCCTGGAGTGTACGGTTAAGGGAGCAGCAGTACTTC.